Detailed here is one TCR beta chain. The CDR3 extends over 13 amino acids. J lost 8 bases, V lost 4 bases, and 7 bases had no gene match. From germline, CDR1 is SGHRS and CDR2 YFSETQ. The sample comes from a study of blood T cell repertoires in COVID-19. Generated by immunoSEQ multiplex PCR, the TCRdb table keeps only in-frame clones and is missing some. The data hold 240,000 or so clones, with about 73% observed a single time. The clonotype was recovered from a woman aged 80 or over with acute or convalescent COVID-19. The chain combines TRBV5-1 with TRBJ1-2, with 8 bases aligning to TRBD1. The specimen sequenced was peripheral blood. CDR3 nucleotide sequence: TGCGCCAGCAGCCCGGTTGGGACAGGAGGCTACACCTTC. Its protein is CASSPVGTGGYTF.